This entry features one TCR beta chain sequence. Its antigen is currently unknown. TCRdb itself ran the 5' RACE reads through MiXCR, one entry per CDR3 protein. Of fewer than 900,000 distinct CDR3 sequences in the sample, about 18% were seen once. The sample belongs to a study of identical twins. General study points: Shared out-of-frame alpha sequences (those common to twins) showed excess low generation probability.

This CDR3 has 13 amino acids. In germline, CDR1 is SGHDN, CDR2 FVKESK. The V segment lost 0 bases and the J segment 16 bases; nucleotides outside the gene matches: 5. The same data also contributed to another study, on T cells expressing NK-cell markers.

The sequenced material came from PBMCs. The chain uses TRBV14 and TRBJ2-4; 11 bases match TRBD1. The sequence derives from a woman between 18 and 29 years old in good health. The CDR3 nucleotides read TGTGCCAGCAGCCAAGAGTTGGGACAGGGGGTCTACTTC. Residues: CASSQELGQGVYF.